One and the same sample provided the 30 T cell receptor beta chains below, sequenced in a study of siplizumab effects on memory and regulatory T cells. Method: immunoSEQ multiplex PCR; TCRdb's copy keeps in-frame clones and lacks some. The data show tens of thousands of clones, approximately 96% seen once. The material sequenced was naive CD4+ T cells sorted from blood. These receptors all come from a human donor in good health.

The chain joins TRBV4-2 to TRBJ2-1; D could derive from TRBD1 or TRBD2 (5 bases each). The CDR3 is 14 amino acids. From germline, CDR1 is LGHNA and CDR2 YNFKEQ. V dropped 1 base and J dropped 8 bases, with 12 bases sitting between them. CDR3 nucleotides: TGTGCCAGCAGCCAAGGGGGGTCCTGGGATGAGCAGTTCTTC. Translated: CASSQGGSWDEQFF.

The V and J genes are TRBV5-5 and TRBJ1-5; D remains ambiguous. V was clipped by 4 bases and J by 0 bases, with 14 bases between them. This CDR3 region has 16 residues. The V gene's germline CDR1 is SGHKS and CDR2 YYEKEE (reference sequence). CDR3 sequence reads: CASSQEQPNSNQPQHF. The CDR3 nucleotides are TGTGCCAGCAGCCAGGAACAGCCGAATAGCAATCAGCCCCAGCATTTT.

In DNA form, the CDR3 reads TGTGCCAGCACCGTGGGCGGGGGGGTCGATGAGCAGTTCTTC. It encodes CASTVGGGVDEQFF. The V gene is TRBV25-1, the J gene TRBJ2-1; TRBD2 matches 9 bases. The ends lost 7 bases at V and 8 bases at J; junction bases unmatched: 9. The CDR3 covers 14 residues. Germline values: CDR1 MGHDK, CDR2 SYGVNS.

The V gene is TRBV9, the J gene TRBJ2-1; 8 bases fit TRBD2. With V trimmed by 4 bases and J by 7 bases, 10 bases remained unmatched. The CDR3 loop spans 15 amino acids. Germline V gene sequence: CDR1 SGDLS, CDR2 YYNGEE. The CDR3 region has the DNA TGTGCCAGCAGCCCCCACGGGGGGGTAGGAAATGAGCAGTTCTTC. It translates to CASSPHGGVGNEQFF.

This clone came up once. The chain is built from TRBV7-2 and TRBJ1-1; D might be TRBD1 (5 bases). The CDR3 runs to 13 residues. Germline V lookup: CDR1 SGHTA, CDR2 FQGNSA. Trimming pared 2 bases from V and 8 bases from J, leaving 12 bases between. CDR3 amino acids: CASSLWQGAEAFF. Written as DNA, the CDR3 is TGTGCCAGCAGCTTATGGCAGGGTGCCGAAGCTTTCTTT.

The chain couples TRBV5-6 to TRBJ2-7; perhaps TRBD2 as D (5 bases). Trimming took 1 base from V and 0 from J, leaving 8 bases between them. Per the germline V gene, CDR1 is SGHDT and CDR2 is YYEEEE. The CDR3 totals 14 residues. Here the CDR3 DNA reads TGTGCCAGCAGCTTGAGGAGGAGCTCCTACGAGCAGTACTTC. The encoded protein is CASSLRRSSYEQYF.

This chain connects TRBV7-8 to TRBJ2-1; TRBD2 matches 7 bases. The V gene end was trimmed by 6 bases and the J gene end by 6 bases; junction bases not matched to a gene: 11. The CDR3 runs 15 residues. The germline V gene encodes CDR1 SGHVS and CDR2 FQNEAQ. CDR3 DNA: TGTGCCAGCAGGAGTGGGAGGGGAACGCTCAATGAGCAGTTCTTC. The encoded protein is CASRSGRGTLNEQFF.

The chain employs TRBV30 and TRBJ1-3; D is unresolved. The CDR3 spans 14 residues. Trimming pared 3 bases from V and 0 bases from J, leaving 9 bases between. The V gene's germline CDR1 is GTSNPN and CDR2 SVGIG (reference sequence). The CDR3 is CAWSGWGSGNTIYF. The CDR3 DNA reads as TGTGCCTGGAGCGGATGGGGCTCTGGAAACACCATATATTTT.

In this sample, this clone turned up once. The chain uses TRBV19 and TRBJ2-5, with D hard to call. V was cut by 3 bases and J by 2 bases, with 4 bases left in between. The CDR3 covers 12 residues. Germline loops: CDR1 LNHDA, CDR2 SQIVND (reference sequence). CDR3 sequence reads: CASSIQQETQYF. The CDR3 region has the DNA TGTGCCAGTAGTATTCAACAAGAGACCCAGTACTTC.

The table lists this clone with a count of one. The CDR3 DNA reads TGCGCCAGCTTAATCGAACCAGGGAACCAAGAGACCCAGTACTTC. This translates into CASLIEPGNQETQYF. The chain carries TRBV5-1 and TRBJ2-5; D perhaps matches TRBD1 (5 bases). The CDR3 has 15 residues. Germline CDR1 SGHRS, CDR2 YFSETQ. Trimming pared 7 bases from V and 0 bases from J, leaving 16 bases between.

This clone was seen only once. The CDR3 here is CASSYGQSSYEQYF. CDR3 in DNA: TGTGCCAGCAGTTACGGACAGAGCTCCTACGAGCAGTACTTC. This chain joins TRBV6-5 and TRBJ2-7, with D tentatively TRBD1 (6 bases). The V gene's germline CDR1 is MNHEY and CDR2 SVGAGI. V lost 2 bases and J lost 0, with 8 bases in between. The CDR3 has 14 amino acids.

The rearrangement links TRBV4-2 to TRBJ2-7; weak D call: TRBD2 (5 bases). CDR1 is LGHNA, CDR2 YNFKEQ, per germline. V lost 1 base to trimming and J lost 1 base, with 11 bases between them. There are 15 residues in the CDR3. The CDR3, as DNA: TGTGCCAGCAGCCAAGTTTCTAGCAAATCCTACGAGCAGTACTTC. Amino acids: CASSQVSSKSYEQYF.

The rearrangement links TRBV4-2 to TRBJ2-7; TRBD1 matches 12 bases. In germline, CDR1 is LGHNA, CDR2 YNFKEQ. The CDR3 is 17 residues long. Trimming took 1 base from V and 7 from J; bases not matched to a gene: 11. Written as DNA, the CDR3 is TGTGCCAGCAGCCAAGTCGGGACAGGGGGCGGGAATGGGGAGCAGTACTTC. Amino acids: CASSQVGTGGGNGEQYF.

The chain recombines TRBV29-1 with TRBJ2-3; TRBD1 is a possible D gene (5 bases). V was trimmed by 4 bases and J by 0 bases, leaving 11 bases between them. CDR3 length equals 14 residues. Germline CDR1 SQVTM, CDR2 ANQGSEA. CDR3 sequence reads: CSVGGHSSTDTQYF. CDR3 DNA: TGCAGCGTTGGAGGACACTCCAGCACAGATACGCAGTATTTT.

J is TRBJ2-7 and V is TRBV5-4; D possibly corresponds to TRBD1 (5 bases). Deletions cut 0 bases from V and 1 base from J, with 5 bases between. CDR3 length: 13 amino acids. Germline assignment: CDR1 SGHNT and CDR2 YYREEE (reference sequence). The DNA for the CDR3 is TGTGCCAGCAGCTTGGACAGGTCCTACGAGCAGTACTTC. Its protein product is CASSLDRSYEQYF.

J is TRBJ2-7 and V is TRBV5-1; 7 nucleotides align to TRBD2. CDR1 is SGHRS, CDR2 YFSETQ, per germline. V was clipped by 2 bases and J by 1 base; unmatched bases: 9. CDR3 length equals 16 residues. The CDR3 sequence is CASSFGPGGLSYEQYF. CDR3 DNA sequence: TGCGCCAGCAGCTTTGGCCCGGGGGGTCTTTCCTACGAGCAGTACTTC.

The chain joins TRBV21-1 to TRBJ2-1; the table names TRBD1, a call not compared with the DNA. TRBV21-1 constitutes a pseudogene. This CDR3 region has 16 residues. The CDR3 coding sequence is TGTGCCAGCAGCAAAGAGAGACAGGGGACCTACAATGAGCAGTTCTTC. Encoded protein: CASSKERQGTYNEQFF.

The chain joins TRBV5-1 to TRBJ2-3, with 14 bases aligning to TRBD2. The J segment lost 3 bases and the V segment lost 4 bases, leaving 4 bases of the junction unmatched. This CDR3 comprises 16 residues. Germline lookup yields CDR1 SGHRS and CDR2 YFSETQ. The CDR3 reads CASSVGTSGGTDTQYF. Written as DNA, the CDR3 is TGCGCCAGCAGCGTCGGGACTAGCGGGGGTACAGATACGCAGTATTTT. Variable domain in full (rest from reference TRBV5-1 and TRBJ2-3): KAGVTQTPRYLIKTRGQQVTLSCSPISGHRSVSWYQQTPGQGLQFLFEYFSETQRNKGNFPGRFSGRQFSNSRSEMNVSTLELGDSALYLCASSVGTSGGTDTQYFGPGTRLTVL.

V is TRBV7-3 and J is TRBJ2-2, with D uncertain. CDR1 and CDR2 from the germline V gene are SGHTA and FQGTGA. V was trimmed by 4 bases and J by 0 bases, leaving 12 bases between them. CDR3 size: 16 residues. CDR3 DNA: TGTGCCAGCAGCTACTCGTGGACCGCGAACACCGGGGAGCTGTTTTTT. This codes for CASSYSWTANTGELFF.

The chain recombines TRBV19 with TRBJ2-6; tentative D call: TRBD1 (6 bases). The length of the CDR3 is 18 residues. Trimming stripped 1 base from V and 0 bases from J, with 13 bases between. Germline V lookup: CDR1 LNHDA, CDR2 SQIVND (reference sequence). The CDR3 DNA follows: TGTGCCAGTAGTATAGCCGGGGACACCATCTCTGGGGCCAACGTCCTGACTTTC. The encoded protein is CASSIAGDTISGANVLTF.

The chain has TRBV18 and TRBJ2-7, with D tentatively TRBD1 (6 bases). The CDR3 spans 13 residues. Trimming took 4 bases from V and 9 from J, leaving 16 bases between them. Germline CDR1 KGHSH, CDR2 LQKENI. CDR3 nucleotides: TGTGCCAGCTCACTAGGACAGTCGGGGAGGCAGTACTTC. This sequence encodes CASSLGQSGRQYF.

The rearrangement links TRBV4-2 to TRBJ2-2; D unclear. Germline loops: CDR1 LGHNA, CDR2 YNFKEQ. The CDR3 spans 14 residues. Deletions cut 3 bases from V and 4 bases from J, with 9 bases between. DNA of the CDR3: TGTGCCAGCAGCCAGGACCCGGGCACCGGGGAGCTGTTTTTT. Translation gives CASSQDPGTGELFF.

The CDR3 nucleotides are TGTGCCAGCAGTGACCACGAGCAGTACTTC. Translating it yields CASSDHEQYF. The V and J genes are TRBV2 and TRBJ2-7; D remains ambiguous. The CDR3 is 10 amino acids. V was cut by 3 bases and J by 5 bases, with 2 bases left in between. CDR1 is SNHLY, CDR2 FYNNEI, per germline.

The chain combines TRBV4-3 with TRBJ2-2; the match to TRBD1 covers 11 bases. Losses at the gene ends were 4 bases for V and 3 bases for J; bases not matched to a gene: 4. Germline CDR1 and CDR2: LGHNA and YSLEER. This CDR3 has 16 amino acids. CDR3 amino acids: CASSPRTGGDTGELFF. CDR3 coding DNA: TGCGCCAGCAGCCCTCGGACAGGGGGCGACACCGGGGAGCTGTTTTTT.

The chain combines TRBV11-2 with TRBJ1-1, with 10 bases identical to TRBD1. The V gene end was trimmed by 4 bases and the J gene end by 11 bases; junction bases not matched to a gene: 13. Germline lookup yields CDR1 SGHAT and CDR2 FQNNGV. The CDR3 runs to 15 residues. CDR3 sequence (DNA): TGTGCCAGCAGCTACCAGACAGGGGGCGCTTCTCAGGCTTTCTTT. Residues: CASSYQTGGASQAFF. The full variable domain, its missing parts supplied by reference TRBV11-2 and TRBJ1-1, is EAGVAQSPRYKIIEKRQSVAFWCNPISGHATLYWYQQILGQGPKLLIQFQNNGVVDDSQLPKDRFSAERLKGVDSTLKIQPAKLEDSAVYLCASSYQTGGASQAFFGQGTRLTVV.

The chain recombines TRBV11-2 with TRBJ1-1, with D possibly matching TRBD1 (5 bases). Trimming shortened V by 5 bases and J by 6 bases, and 16 bases separated the two germline ends. Germline CDR1 reads SGHAT; CDR2 reads FQNNGV. The CDR3 totals 14 residues. CDR3 nucleotides: TGTGCCAGCAGCGGACAAGGGGTTTGGGCTGAAGCTTTCTTT. It encodes CASSGQGVWAEAFF.

The chain links TRBV19 to TRBJ1-5; 10 bases line up with TRBD1. Germline values: CDR1 LNHDA, CDR2 SQIVND (reference sequence). V was pared by 5 bases and J by 3 bases, with 4 bases of the junction left unmatched. CDR3 size: 15 residues. This CDR3 reads CASSPGTGVNQPQHF. Here the CDR3 DNA reads TGTGCCAGTAGTCCCGGGACAGGGGTCAATCAGCCCCAGCATTTT.

J is TRBJ2-2 and V is TRBV10-2; no clear D gene. The CDR3 totals 12 residues. Trimming removed 1 base at V and 8 bases at J, with 5 bases between. Germline assignment: CDR1 WSHSY and CDR2 SAAADI. The chain's CDR3 is CASSEWQGELFF. The CDR3 DNA reads TGCGCCAGCAGTGAGTGGCAGGGGGAGCTGTTTTTT.

This chain links TRBV19 with TRBJ1-6; D gene ambiguous. The germline V gene has CDR1 LNHDA and CDR2 SQIVND (reference sequence). The CDR3 contains 16 residues. V lost 4 bases to trimming and J lost 0 bases, with 10 bases between them. Written as DNA, the CDR3 is TGTGCCAGTAGTAAGGTCGGCAGCTCCTATAATTCACCCCTCCACTTT. Translating it yields CASSKVGSSYNSPLHF.

This chain joins TRBV5-1 and TRBJ1-1; weak D call: TRBD1 (6 bases). CDR3 length: 17 amino acids. Germline V gives CDR1 SGHRS, CDR2 YFSETQ. Trimming shortened V by 3 bases and J by 0 bases, and 18 bases separated the two germline ends. The CDR3 protein is CASSSNRGGNLNTEAFF. CDR3 DNA: TGCGCCAGCAGCTCCAACCGAGGGGGGAATTTGAACACTGAAGCTTTCTTT.